Presented here are 4 T cell receptor beta chains from one specimen sequenced in a study of CD8 T cells in Susac syndrome. Random hexamers were used to reverse transcribe the RNA input (about 0.5 to 1 ug). One entry per CDR3 protein, called by TCRdb with MiXCR from the immunoSEQ multiplex PCR reads. The table lists about 150,000 distinct CDR3 sequences, approximately 96% of them singletons. Specimen: CD8+ T cells from PBMCs. These receptors were collected from a human donor with multiple sclerosis.

This chain uses TRBV20-1 with TRBJ2-1; 8 nucleotides agree with TRBD2. The V gene end was trimmed by 6 bases and the J gene end by 6 bases; junction bases not matched to a gene: 7. There are 13 residues in the CDR3. CDR1 is DFQATT and CDR2 is SNEGSKA in the germline V gene (reference sequence). The CDR3 protein is CSANGAGVNEQFF. The CDR3 nucleotides read TGCAGTGCCAACGGAGCGGGGGTCAATGAGCAGTTCTTC.

The chain combines TRBV30 with TRBJ1-6; 8 bases map to TRBD1. The CDR3 spans 15 residues. Germline trimming cut 2 bases from V and 10 bases from J; bases unmatched to any gene: 10. Germline-derived CDR1 and CDR2 are GTSNPN and SVGIG (reference sequence). As DNA, the CDR3 is TGTGCCTGGAGTCCCCCGGACAGGGCACGCTCACCCCTCCACTTT. It translates to CAWSPPDRARSPLHF.

V is TRBV15 and J is TRBJ1-5; no clear D gene. This CDR3 comprises 15 residues. V dropped 0 bases and J dropped 3 bases, with 9 bases sitting between them. Germline V gene lookup returns CDR1 LNHNV and CDR2 YYDKDF (reference sequence). The CDR3 region is CATSRDRAVNQPQHF. In nucleotides, the CDR3 is TGTGCCACCAGCAGAGATCGAGCCGTCAATCAGCCCCAGCATTTT.

This clonotype was seen repeatedly, ten times or more. J is TRBJ1-5 and V is TRBV9, with 7 bases identical to TRBD1. Trimming at V came to 3 bases and at J to 0 bases, leaving 9 bases not matched to a gene. This CDR3 is 17 amino acids long. In germline, CDR1 is SGDLS, CDR2 YYNGEE. CDR3: CASSEGQNPNSNQPQHF. The CDR3 nucleotides are TGTGCCAGCAGCGAGGGACAGAATCCTAATAGCAATCAGCCCCAGCATTTT.